This T cell receptor (beta chain) is drawn from a study of identical twins. This CDR3 comprises 15 residues. Looked up from germline, CDR1 is SGHRS and CDR2 is YFSETQ. Losses at the gene ends were 2 bases for V and 4 bases for J; bases not matched to a gene: 4. With no exceptions, donors were healthy Caucasians. It was template switching that added a universal primer site, and there were unique molecular identifiers on the cDNA. TCRdb itself ran the 5' RACE reads through MiXCR, one entry per CDR3 protein. Of 460,000 or so distinct CDR3 sequences listed, over 12% were seen once; the top ten hold approximately 0.52%. These records were also assigned to another study, of yellow fever vaccine responses in identical twins.

The V and J genes are TRBV5-1 and TRBJ2-7; 12 bases are shared with TRBD1. The receptor comes from a young woman in good health. What was sequenced was CD4+ T cells sorted from blood. The CDR3 sequence is CASSFGTGGSYEQYF. CDR3 coding DNA: TGCGCCAGCAGCTTCGGGACAGGGGGCTCTTACGAGCAGTACTTC.